This TCR beta chain comes out of a study of B cell selection in AIRE deficiency. TCRdb's table, derived via immunoSEQ multiplex PCR, lists solely in-frame clones and lacks some. The data show about 21,000 clones, approximately 94% seen once. Per germline, CDR1 SGHRS and CDR2 YFSETQ. The CDR3 contains 14 residues. Sorted regulatory T cells were CD4-positive, CD25-high and CD127-low or negative. In the case of this clone: Its antigen is unidentified.

Study findings and constraints: Shorter CDR3s marked shared Treg sequences, biased toward few non-templated insertions. Tconv and Treg cells from AIRE-deficient patients resembled healthy donors in TCRBV usage, CDR3 length and diversity.

This TCR was recovered from a human donor with AIRE deficiency. Sequenced input: Tregs sorted from PBMCs. The chain uses TRBV5-1 and TRBJ2-5; 7 nucleotides agree with TRBD2. The J call may not be correct, given that the DNA end is closer to TRBJ2-7. The CDR3 bases are TGCGCCAGCAGCTTCTGGGAGGGAGGCTACGAGCAGTACTTC. It yields the protein CASSFWEGGYEQYF.